These T cell receptor beta chains were read from a single sample in a study of blood T cell repertoires in COVID-19. Data came from immunoSEQ multiplex PCR; TCRdb stores just in-frame clones and leaves some out. The repertoire holds nearly 350,000 clones, with around 91% as singletons. The source material was peripheral blood. These TCRs come from a woman aged 18 to 35 who had recovered from COVID-19. Each CDR3 is given with its conserved first and last residue. A D gene is named only where the DNA matches it firmly. Clone size is not always given. Where it is, it says once, few, many or a class for expanded clones.

NA,TRBJ1-1,NA,TRBV4-1,TGCGCCAGCAGCCTAATACCGGGACACCTGAACACTGAAGCTTTCTTT,CASSLIPGHLNTEAFF
NA,TRBJ2-1,NA,TRBV5-1,TGCGCCAGCAGCGTATCTGGGACTCCTCGTAGCTCCTACAATGAGCAGTTCTTC,CASSVSGTPRSSYNEQFF
NA,TRBJ1-4,TRBD1,TRBV19,TGTGCCAGTAGCAGGACAGGGTTTGAAAAACTGTTTTTT,CASSRTGFEKLFF
NA,TRBJ2-3,TRBD2,TRBV18,TGTGCCAGCTCACCACGAGGAGCTAGCGGGAGTTTCACAGATACGCAGTATTTT,CASSPRGASGSFTDTQYF
NA,TRBJ1-2,NA,TRBV7-2,TGTGCCAGCAGCGAAGGGGTAGGGGTTACGGCCTATGGCTACACCTTC,CASSEGVGVTAYGYTF
NA,TRBJ1-4,NA,TRBV7-2,TGTGCCAGCAGCCCCAGTTGGGGGCGGACTGAAAAACTGTTTTTT,CASSPSWGRTEKLFF
NA,TRBJ2-1,TRBD1,TRBV19,TGTGCCAGTAGTACACCGGGACAGGACTACAATGAGCAGTTCTTC,CASSTPGQDYNEQFF
NA,TRBJ1-2,TRBD1,TRBV29-1,TGCAGCGTAAAACTTCGGGACAGACCCTATGGCTACACCTTC,CSVKLRDRPYGYTF
NA,TRBJ1-5,TRBD1,TRBV5-4,TGTGCCAGCAGCTCCTACCCTACAGGGGAAGGTCAGCCCCAGCATTTT,CASSSYPTGEGQPQHF
NA,TRBJ1-5,TRBD1,TRBV10-2,TGCGCCAGCAGTTGGGCGGACAGGAGCAATCAGCCCCAGCATTTT,CASSWADRSNQPQHF
NA,TRBJ1-1,TRBD1,TRBV30,TGTGCCTGGCTATCGGGGCAGGGGGTAAGGAACACTGAAGCTTTCTTT,CAWLSGQGVRNTEAFF
NA,TRBJ1-2,NA,TRBV3-1/TRBV3-2,TGTGCCAGCAGCCCCCCTGGGACTGCAAGGGGAGGCTACACCTTC,CASSPPGTARGGYTF
NA,TRBJ1-4,NA,TRBV19,TGTGCCAGTAACCCCCGGGGTGCAACTAATGAAAAACTGTTTTTT,CASNPRGATNEKLFF
once,TRBJ2-5,TRBD2,TRBV4-3,TGCGCCAGCAGCCAGAGACTAGCGCCCCAAGAGACCCAGTACTTC,CASSQRLAPQETQYF
NA,TRBJ2-3,TRBD2,TRBV27,TGTGCCAGCAGTTTCGACTGGGCTAGCGGGAGTTTCGGCACAGATACGCAGTATTTT,CASSFDWASGSFGTDTQYF
NA,TRBJ1-2,TRBD1,TRBV4-1,TGCGCCAGCAGCCAGCACACCGGGACAGTATCTGGCTACACCTTC,CASSQHTGTVSGYTF
NA,TRBJ1-6,NA,TRBV19,TGTGCCAGTAGTATGGGGGGAAGGGGAGCGCATTCACCCCTCCACTTT,CASSMGGRGAHSPLHF
NA,TRBJ2-5,TRBD2,TRBV10-2,TGCGCCAGCACTGTAGGACTAGCGGCCGCCGGGGAGACCCAGTACTTC,CASTVGLAAAGETQYF
NA,TRBJ1-2,NA,TRBV11-2,TGTGCCAGCGGTCTGAGATATGGCTACACCTTC,CASGLRYGYTF
NA,TRBJ1-4,NA,TRBV10-2,TGCGCCAGCAGTGACCCGTCTGCTAATGAAAAACTGTTTTTT,CASSDPSANEKLFF
NA,TRBJ2-1,NA,TRBV6-5,TGTGCCAGCAGTTACGAGCCAGGGGCCGGACCCCATGAGCAGTTCTTC,CASSYEPGAGPHEQFF
NA,TRBJ1-1,NA,TRBV18,TGTGCCAGCTCACCACCGCTGCAGCGAGCTTTCTTT,CASSPPLQRAFF
few,TRBJ2-1,TRBD2,TRBV11-2,TGTGCCAGCAGCCAATCTAGCGGTGAGCAGTTCTTC,CASSQSSGEQFF
NA,TRBJ2-2,TRBD1,TRBV5-5,TGTGCCAGCAGCTTTCTGGCAGGGGGATTCACCGGGGAGCTGTTTTTT,CASSFLAGGFTGELFF
NA,TRBJ2-3,NA,TRBV10-1,TGCGCCAGCAGTGAAGGATACGGGGTTAGGGATACGCAGTATTTT,CASSEGYGVRDTQYF
NA,TRBJ1-4,NA,TRBV4-3,TGCGCCAGCAGCCAAGAGGGGGCGAGTAATGAAAAACTGTTTTTT,CASSQEGASNEKLFF
NA,TRBJ1-2,NA,TRBV10-2,TGCGCCAGCAGTGAGTCCGGGGGGGGACGGGCCTATGGCTACACCTTC,CASSESGGGRAYGYTF
NA,TRBJ2-1,NA,TRBV4-3,TGCGCCAGCAGCCAAGGCGGCGGGGAAGGGTATGAGCAGTTCTTC,CASSQGGGEGYEQFF
NA,TRBJ1-1,NA,TRBV21-1,TGTGCCAGCAGCAAAACAGGGCGCGTAGCTTTCTTT,CASSKTGRVAFF
once,TRBJ1-1,TRBD1,TRBV5-5,TGTGCCAGCAGCTTGTACGGGACAGGTGCTACTGAAGCTTTCTTT,CASSLYGTGATEAFF
NA,TRBJ1-1,NA,TRBV27,TGTGCCAGCAGTTATTACGGGAACACTGAAGCTTTCTTT,CASSYYGNTEAFF
NA,TRBJ2-5,TRBD2,TRBV3-1/TRBV3-2,TGTGCCAGCAGCCGTCCGGGACTAGCATCTCAGGAGACCCAGTACTTC,CASSRPGLASQETQYF
NA,TRBJ2-1,TRBD2,TRBV6-2/TRBV6-3,TGTGCCAGCAGTACCACCCCCTTGGCTAGCGGGTGGAGCTCCTACAATGAGCAGTTCTTC,CASSTTPLASGWSSYNEQFF
once,TRBJ2-3,NA,TRBV5-4,TGTGCCAGCAGCTTTAGGGGCATCGATACGCAGTATTTT,CASSFRGIDTQYF
NA,TRBJ1-1,TRBD1,TRBV27,TGTGCCAGCAGTCCCAACAGGGGTGTAGTCACTGAAGCTTTCTTT,CASSPNRGVVTEAFF
NA,TRBJ1-1,NA,TRBV9,TGTGCCAGCAGCGTAGTAGGGGGAAGCGCTGAAGCTTTCTTT,CASSVVGGSAEAFF
NA,TRBJ2-1,TRBD2,TRBV5-1,TGCGCCAGCAGCTTTCGGACTAGCGGGAACTACAATGAGCAGTTCTTC,CASSFRTSGNYNEQFF
NA,TRBJ1-1,TRBD1,TRBV7-2,TGTGCCAGCAGCACCCGGACAGGTGGATTCACTGAAGCTTTCTTT,CASSTRTGGFTEAFF
NA,TRBJ2-2,TRBD1,TRBV5-1,TGCGCCAGCAGCCTGGGGGGACAGGGAGCCGGGGAGCTGTTTTTT,CASSLGGQGAGELFF
NA,TRBJ1-2,NA,TRBV27,TGTGCCAGCAGTTTATCCGGGAACTATGGCTACACCTTC,CASSLSGNYGYTF
NA,TRBJ2-2,TRBD2,TRBV10-1,TGCGCCAGCAGTGATTCGATAGCGGGAGATAACACCGGGGAGCTGTTTTTT,CASSDSIAGDNTGELFF
NA,TRBJ2-1,NA,TRBV10-1,TGCGCCAGCAGCCTCTCCTCCGGCGGGGCAAGCTCCTACAATGAGCAGTTCTTC,CASSLSSGGASSYNEQFF
NA,TRBJ2-5,NA,TRBV3-1/TRBV3-2,TGTGCCAGCAGCCAAGACTTGTACCAAGAGACCCAGTACTTC,CASSQDLYQETQYF
NA,TRBJ2-1,TRBD2,TRBV6-2/TRBV6-3,TGTGCCAGCAGTTACCAACTAGCGGGAGGGCCCTACAATGAGCAGTTCTTC,CASSYQLAGGPYNEQFF
NA,TRBJ2-1,NA,TRBV3-1/TRBV3-2,TGTGCCAGCAGCCAGGGCGGACTCGGTGAGCAGTTCTTC,CASSQGGLGEQFF
few,TRBJ1-5,TRBD1,TRBV11-2,TGTGCCAGCAGCATGGACAGGGGAAGTCAGCCCCAGCATTTT,CASSMDRGSQPQHF
NA,TRBJ2-1,NA,TRBV19,TGTGCCAGTACCCCTAGCCCGTCCTCTATTTACAATGAGCAGTTCTTC,CASTPSPSSIYNEQFF
NA,TRBJ1-2,TRBD1,TRBV10-3,TGTGCCATCAGAGCCGGGACAGAGTCCTATGGCTACACCTTC,CAIRAGTESYGYTF
NA,TRBJ2-2,TRBD2,TRBV7-8,TGTGCCAGCAGGCCCGGACTAGCGGGAGGCCGAGTCGGGGAGCTGTTTTTT,CASRPGLAGGRVGELFF
NA,TRBJ1-2,TRBD1,TRBV14,TGTGCCAGCAGCCAAGTGATGACAGGGGCGAGCTATGGCTACACCTTC,CASSQVMTGASYGYTF
NA,TRBJ2-3,NA,TRBV7-2,TGTGCCAGCAGCTTAGCCCTAACAGATACGCAGTATTTT,CASSLALTDTQYF
NA,TRBJ2-1,TRBD2,TRBV5-4,TGTGCCAGCAGCTCGGGGCTAGCGGGAGCGAGCTACAATGAGCAGTTCTTC,CASSSGLAGASYNEQFF
NA,TRBJ1-2,NA,TRBV7-8,TGTGCCAGCAGCTTAAGAACAGGGTCCGGACCCTATGGCTACACCTTC,CASSLRTGSGPYGYTF
NA,TRBJ2-1,NA,TRBV7-9,TGTGCCAGCAGCTTACAATTCCAGTCTTACAATGAGCAGTTCTTC,CASSLQFQSYNEQFF
once,TRBJ1-3,TRBD1,TRBV9,TGTGCCAGCAGCACCCGCCGGGACAGGGAGGGAAACACCATATATTTT,CASSTRRDREGNTIYF
NA,TRBJ2-2,NA,TRBV27,TGTGCCAGCAAAAGGGGTAGTGGGGAGCTGTTTTTT,CASKRGSGELFF
NA,TRBJ2-1,NA,TRBV7-2,TGTGCCAGCAGCTTAGAGGCCATCGAGGCGTTCTTC,CASSLEAIEAFF
NA,TRBJ1-5,NA,TRBV12-5,TGTGCTAGTGGTTTGGAGGGATGGGGGGATCAGCCCCAGCATTTT,CASGLEGWGDQPQHF